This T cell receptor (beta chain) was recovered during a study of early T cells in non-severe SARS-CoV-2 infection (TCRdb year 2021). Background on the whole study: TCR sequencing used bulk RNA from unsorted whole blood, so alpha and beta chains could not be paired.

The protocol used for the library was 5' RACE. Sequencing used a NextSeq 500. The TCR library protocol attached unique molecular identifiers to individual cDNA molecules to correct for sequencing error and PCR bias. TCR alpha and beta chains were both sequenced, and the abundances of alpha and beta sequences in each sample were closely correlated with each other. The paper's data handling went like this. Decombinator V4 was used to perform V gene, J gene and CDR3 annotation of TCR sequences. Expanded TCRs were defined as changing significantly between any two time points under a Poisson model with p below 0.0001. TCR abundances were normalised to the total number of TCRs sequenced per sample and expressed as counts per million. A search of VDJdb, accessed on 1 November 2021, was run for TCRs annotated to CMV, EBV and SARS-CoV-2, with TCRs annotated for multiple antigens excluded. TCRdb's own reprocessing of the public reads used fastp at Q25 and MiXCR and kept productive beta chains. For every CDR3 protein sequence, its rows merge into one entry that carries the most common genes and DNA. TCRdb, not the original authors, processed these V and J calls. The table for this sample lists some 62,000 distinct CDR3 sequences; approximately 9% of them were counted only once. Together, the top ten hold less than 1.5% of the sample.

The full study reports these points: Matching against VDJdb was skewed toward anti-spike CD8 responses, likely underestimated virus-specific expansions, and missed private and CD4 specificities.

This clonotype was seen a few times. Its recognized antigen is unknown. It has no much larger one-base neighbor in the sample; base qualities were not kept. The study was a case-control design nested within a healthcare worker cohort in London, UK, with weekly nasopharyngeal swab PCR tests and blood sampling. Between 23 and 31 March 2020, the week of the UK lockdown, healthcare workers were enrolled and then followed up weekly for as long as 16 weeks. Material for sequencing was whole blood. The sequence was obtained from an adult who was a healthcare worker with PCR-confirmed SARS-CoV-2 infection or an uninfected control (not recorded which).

The DNA sequence reads TGTGCCAGCAGCTACCAACCGGGGGGGGTGGCAGATACGCAGTATTTT. Its product reads: CASSYQPGGVADTQYF. The sequence is built from TRBV7-2 and TRBJ2-3; 8 middle bases align to TRBD2. From the cysteine up to the phenylalanine, the CDR3 has a length of 16 residues. Only the CDR3 DNA stays, 48 bases, in frame from base 1. At the junction V is shortened by 4 bases and J by 4 bases; bases outside the gene matches: 10. Taken from the germline V gene, the CDR1 and CDR2 loops are SGHTA and FQGNSA. With the rest looked up from the reference TRBV7-2 and TRBJ2-3 genes rather than sequenced, the full variable domain is GAGVSQSPSNKVTEKGKDVELRCDPISGHTALYWYRQSLGQGLEFLIYFQGNSAPDKSGLPSDRFSAERTGGSVSTLTIQRTQQEDSAVYLCASSYQPGGVADTQYFGPGTRLTVL.